This TCR beta chain is drawn from a study of cytomegalovirus exposure and HLA in healthy donors. Notes on the study in general: Immune exposure information available was restricted to CMV serostatus. The classifier, whose performance was assessed in both the original and validation cohorts, reportedly diagnosed cytomegalovirus status with high specificity and sensitivity. Some highly shared sequence variants likely arose as a pipeline artifact.

Both 60 Vbeta primers and 13 Jbeta primers went into the PCR. Generated by immunoSEQ multiplex PCR, the TCRdb table keeps only in-frame clones and is missing some. The table has approximately 120,000 clones, more than 75% seen once. In its sample, this clone was seen a few times. Its target is not known. Unrecorded immune exposure was likely among donors, who were nominally healthy when sampled. This sequence originates from a young man in good health and CMV-seropositive. Sequenced: PBMCs.

CDR3 coding DNA: TGTGCCAGCAGTTACTCGCGGCAGGGGATCTCTGAAGCTTTCTTT. Translating it yields CASSYSRQGISEAFF. V usage is TRBV6-5 and J usage is TRBJ1-1; possibly TRBD1 for D (6 bases). V gave up 0 bases and J gave up 6 bases, with 14 bases separating them. Germline CDR1 MNHEY, CDR2 SVGAGI. CDR3 length equals 15 residues.